This passage covers 14 T cell receptor beta chains from one sample sequenced in a study of blood T cell repertoires in COVID-19. Sequencing used immunoSEQ multiplex PCR; TCRdb keeps in-frame clones, though not all of them. The data hold about 59,000 clones, with more than 60% observed a single time. Sequenced input: peripheral blood. These receptors were obtained from a woman between 50 and 59 years old with active or convalescent COVID-19.

Written as DNA, the CDR3 is TGTGCCAGCAGCCAAGTACCCAGCGGGAGGGCGGCCAAAAACATTCAGTACTTC. Translating gives CASSQVPSGRAAKNIQYF. The chain has TRBV14 and TRBJ2-4; 10 nucleotides match TRBD2. With V trimmed by 1 base and J by 1 base, 7 bases remained unmatched. Per the germline V gene, CDR1 is SGHDN and CDR2 is FVKESK. CDR3 length equals 18 residues. Full variable domain (missing parts from reference TRBV14 and TRBJ2-4): EAGVTQFPSHSVIEKGQTVTLRCDPISGHDNLYWYRRVMGKEIKFLLHFVKESKQDESGMPNNRFLAERTGGTYSTLKVQPAELEDSGVYFCASSQVPSGRAAKNIQYFGAGTRLSVL.

V and J are TRBV4-1 and TRBJ1-2; 12 nucleotides agree with TRBD1. The V and J ends lost 4 bases and 7 bases, in that order; junction bases with no gene match: 4. The CDR3 sequence is 14 residues long. Germline CDR1 and CDR2: MGHRA and YSYEKL. The CDR3 here is CASSLGQGAPGYTF. In DNA, the CDR3 is TGCGCCAGCAGCCTGGGACAGGGGGCTCCTGGCTACACCTTC.

This chain uses TRBV6-6 with TRBJ1-1, with D unclear. The V and J ends lost 4 bases and 5 bases respectively, with 5 bases between them. Germline loops: CDR1 MNHNY, CDR2 SVGAGI (reference sequence). This CDR3 is built from 11 residues. As DNA, the CDR3 is TGTGCCAGCAGTTTATTGACTGAAGCTTTCTTT. As protein: CASSLLTEAFF.

The J gene is TRBJ1-5, the V gene TRBV3-1 (or the pseudogene TRBV3-2); 9 bases fit TRBD1. Trimming at V came to 4 bases and at J to 1 base, leaving 8 bases not matched to a gene. The length of the CDR3 is 17 residues. Per germline, CDR1 LGHDT and CDR2 YNNKEL (reference sequence). The CDR3, as DNA: TGTGCCAGCAGCCTCGGGACAGGGAGAAGGAGCAATCAGCCCCAGCATTTT. Residues: CASSLGTGRRSNQPQHF.

The J gene is TRBJ2-1, the V gene TRBV2; D unresolved. The germline CDR1 and CDR2 sequences are SNHLY and FYNNEI. This CDR3 comprises 13 residues. Deletions cut 2 bases from V and 6 bases from J, with 8 bases between. CDR3 region: CASSERTLNEQFF. CDR3 DNA: TGTGCCAGCAGTGAACGAACTCTCAATGAGCAGTTCTTC. Full variable domain (missing parts from reference TRBV2 and TRBJ2-1): EPEVTQTPSHQVTQMGQEVILRCVPISNHLYFYWYRQILGQKVEFLVSFYNNEISEKSEIFDDQFSVERPDGSNFTLKIRSTKLEDSAMYFCASSERTLNEQFFGPGTRLTVL.

The rearrangement links TRBV27 to TRBJ1-5; tentatively, D is TRBD1 (5 bases). The germline V gene encodes CDR1 MNHEY and CDR2 SMNVEV (reference sequence). This CDR3 comprises 15 residues. V was cut by 4 bases and J by 1 base, with 11 bases left in between. CDR3 coding DNA: TGTGCCAGCAGTTGGTCGGGGGGGAGCAATCAGCCCCAGCATTTT. Protein: CASSWSGGSNQPQHF.

This clone was counted a single time. The chain has TRBV30 and TRBJ2-5; D not resolved. Trimming shortened V by 2 bases and J by 5 bases, and 9 bases separated the two germline ends. CDR3 length: 12 amino acids. Germline CDR1 reads GTSNPN; CDR2 reads SVGIG (reference sequence). The DNA for the CDR3 is TGTGCCTGGAGTCCAGATGTGGAGACCCAGTACTTC. It specifies CAWSPDVETQYF.

The V and J genes are TRBV24-1 and TRBJ1-5, with TRBD1 as a possible D gene (6 bases). In germline, CDR1 is KGHDR, CDR2 SFDVKD. The ends were cut back, 4 bases at V and 6 bases at J, with 6 bases in the middle. The CDR3 runs to 12 residues. In DNA, the CDR3 is TGTGCCACCAGTGAGGGGGCTCAGCCCCAGCATTTT. The encoded protein is CATSEGAQPQHF.

The table lists this clone with a few counts. The CDR3: CASRGQGGEQYF. For the CDR3, the DNA is TGTGCCAGCAGGGGACAGGGGGGTGAGCAGTACTTC. This sequence joins TRBV2 and TRBJ2-7; TRBD1 matches 11 bases. J gave up 7 bases and V 6 bases, and 2 bases lay outside the gene matches. The CDR3 is 12 amino acids. The germline CDR1 and CDR2 sequences are SNHLY and FYNNEI.

J is TRBJ2-1 and V is TRBV20-1, with D hard to call. Between the trimmed V and J ends, which lost 6 bases and 6 bases, there was a span of 9 bases. Germline V gives CDR1 DFQATT, CDR2 SNEGSKA (reference sequence). The CDR3 has 11 amino acids. DNA for the CDR3: TGCAGTGCCGCCCTAGTCAATGAGCAGTTCTTC. Amino acid sequence: CSAALVNEQFF.

The chain couples TRBV27 to TRBJ2-2, with D possibly matching TRBD2 (5 bases). V was pared by 10 bases and J by 4 bases, with 22 bases between. Germline V CDR1 and CDR2: MNHEY, SMNVEV (reference sequence). There are 16 residues in the CDR3. CDR3 in amino acids: CATGIGGDHSTGELFF. The CDR3 DNA reads as TGTGCCACCGGGATAGGCGGAGACCACAGCACCGGGGAGCTGTTTTTT.

This chain connects TRBV29-1 to TRBJ2-4, with 7 bases lining up with TRBD2. Germline V lookup: CDR1 SQVTM, CDR2 ANQGSEA. The CDR3 is made up of 13 amino acids. V shed 4 bases, J shed 3 bases, and the junction held 3 bases outside the gene matches. Written as DNA, the CDR3 is TGCAGCGTTGGGGGGGGAGGCAAAAACATTCAGTACTTC. It is translated as CSVGGGGKNIQYF.

V is TRBV5-5 and J is TRBJ2-5, with TRBD2 identical over 7 bases. CDR3 size: 15 residues. The trim removed 1 base at V and 5 bases at J, leaving 8 bases unmatched. Per germline, CDR1 SGHKS and CDR2 YYEKEE (reference sequence). This CDR3 is CASSLSGTPPETQYF. DNA for the CDR3: TGTGCCAGCAGCTTGAGCGGGACCCCTCCCGAGACCCAGTACTTC.

The V and J genes are TRBV7-9 and TRBJ1-1; D is ambiguous. CDR3 size: 18 residues. Per germline, CDR1 SEHNR and CDR2 FQNEAQ (reference sequence). Trimming removed 4 bases from V and 0 bases from J, with 21 bases in between. The CDR3 spells CASSSSFLNLHMNTEAFF. The CDR3 nucleotides read TGTGCCAGCAGCTCTTCCTTTCTGAACCTCCACATGAACACTGAAGCTTTCTTT.